This T cell receptor beta chain was identified during a study of cytomegalovirus exposure and HLA in healthy donors. Only in-frame clones appear in the TCRdb table, and some are missing; sequencing was by immunoSEQ multiplex PCR. The sample has 65,000 to 75,000 clones; 96% are singletons. The CDR3 spans 18 residues. The germline V and J ends were trimmed by 3 bases and 0 bases, with 15 bases remaining between them. Germline-derived CDR1 and CDR2 are SGHTA and FQGNSA. The clonotype comes from a woman between 18 and 30 years old in good health and CMV-seropositive. The chain recombines TRBV7-2 with TRBJ2-6; weak D call: TRBD1 (5 bases). The sequenced sample was PBMCs. The chain's CDR3 is CASSFRRSGRSGANVLTF. The CDR3 nucleotides are TGTGCCAGCAGCTTTCGACGATCAGGGCGCTCTGGGGCCAACGTCCTGACTTTC.